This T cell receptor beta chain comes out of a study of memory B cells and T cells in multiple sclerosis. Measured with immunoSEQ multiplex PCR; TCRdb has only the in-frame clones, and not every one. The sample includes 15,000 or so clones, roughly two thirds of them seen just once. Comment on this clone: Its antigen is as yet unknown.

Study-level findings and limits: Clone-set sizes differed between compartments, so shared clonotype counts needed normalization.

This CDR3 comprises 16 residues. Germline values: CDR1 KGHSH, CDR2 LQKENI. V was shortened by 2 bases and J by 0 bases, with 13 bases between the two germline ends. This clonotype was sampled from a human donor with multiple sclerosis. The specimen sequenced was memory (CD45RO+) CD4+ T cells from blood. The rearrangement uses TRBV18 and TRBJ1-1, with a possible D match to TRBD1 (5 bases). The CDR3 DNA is TGTGCCAGCTCACCAGCTGGGGGGATTTTGAACACTGAAGCTTTCTTT. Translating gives CASSPAGGILNTEAFF.